Each of the 5 T cell receptor beta chains below was sequenced from the same sample in a study of cytomegalovirus exposure and HLA in healthy donors. The PCR employed 60 Vbeta primers together with 13 Jbeta primers. Method: immunoSEQ multiplex PCR; TCRdb's copy keeps in-frame clones and lacks some. Of 150,000 or so clones in the sample, approximately 88% were seen once. Sequences were obtained from PBMCs. Source of these receptors: a man in his thirties or forties in good health and CMV-seronegative.

The chain carries TRBV6-1 and TRBJ2-7; 7 positions agree with TRBD2. The V gene end was trimmed by 7 bases and the J gene end by 1 base; junction bases not matched to a gene: 10. CDR1 and CDR2 (germline): MNHNS, SASEGT. CDR3 size: 15 residues. This CDR3 is CASTFLRGSSYEQYF. The DNA of the CDR3 is TGTGCCAGCACCTTTTTGCGGGGGAGTTCCTACGAGCAGTACTTC.

V is TRBV27 and J is TRBJ1-6, with 10 positions matching TRBD1. V was pared by 5 bases and J by 10 bases, with 5 bases of the junction left unmatched. The CDR3 is made up of 14 amino acids. Germline V gene lookup returns CDR1 MNHEY and CDR2 SMNVEV (reference sequence). The CDR3 here is CASSKRDRGSPLHF. The CDR3 nucleotides are TGTGCCAGCAGTAAACGGGACAGGGGATCACCCCTCCACTTT.

This sequence joins TRBV5-3 and TRBJ1-1, with D maybe TRBD1 (5 bases). TRBV5-3 is placed among ORFs of uncertain function. Trimming stripped 0 bases from V and 6 bases from J, with 9 bases between. This CDR3 contains 13 residues. CDR3 in DNA: TGTGCCAGAAGCTTGGGGGGCGAGGCTGAAGCTTTCTTT. Translated, it gives CARSLGGEAEAFF.

V usage is TRBV10-3 and J usage is TRBJ2-1; 12 bases align to TRBD2. Per the germline V gene, CDR1 is ENHRY and CDR2 is SYGVKD. The CDR3 runs 15 residues. V dropped 6 bases and J dropped 8; count of bases not matched to a gene: 8. CDR3 in amino acids: CAIRSSSGGVYEQFF. CDR3 nucleotides: TGTGCCATCAGATCCTCTAGCGGGGGGGTATATGAGCAGTTCTTC.

V and J are TRBV14 and TRBJ1-4; D is possibly TRBD1 (6 bases). V gave up 2 bases and J gave up 0 bases, with 13 bases separating them. The CDR3 loop spans 17 amino acids. Looked up from germline, CDR1 is SGHDN and CDR2 is FVKESK. CDR3 nucleotide sequence: TGTGCCAGCAGCCAAACTACAGGGATTGCAACTAATGAAAAACTGTTTTTT. Protein: CASSQTTGIATNEKLFF.